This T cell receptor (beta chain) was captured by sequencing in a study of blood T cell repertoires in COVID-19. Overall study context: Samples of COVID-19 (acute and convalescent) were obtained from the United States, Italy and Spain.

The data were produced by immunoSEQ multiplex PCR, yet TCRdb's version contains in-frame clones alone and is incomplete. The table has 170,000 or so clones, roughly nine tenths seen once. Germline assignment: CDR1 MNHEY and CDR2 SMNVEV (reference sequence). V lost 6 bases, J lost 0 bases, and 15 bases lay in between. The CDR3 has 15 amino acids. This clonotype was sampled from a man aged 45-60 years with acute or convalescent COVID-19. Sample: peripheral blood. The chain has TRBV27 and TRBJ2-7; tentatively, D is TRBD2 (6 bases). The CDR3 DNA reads TGTGCCAGCAGCCACCGGGACTCGAACTCCTACGAGCAGTACTTC. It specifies CASSHRDSNSYEQYF.